This T cell receptor beta chain was captured in a study of CD8+ T cells in alopecia areata. Treatment noted: oral pan-JAK inhibitor, 5-10 mg twice daily. Per the germline V gene, CDR1 is SNHLY and CDR2 is FYNNEI. The V gene end was trimmed by 5 bases and the J gene end by 4 bases; junction bases not matched to a gene: 6. There are 14 residues in the CDR3. Extracted from the samples, RNA was reverse transcribed into cDNA to serve as the sequencing template. Using immunoSEQ multiplex PCR, the repertoire was profiled, and TCRdb retains in-frame clones only, with some absent. The sample has about 97,000 clones, about 60% seen once.

This sequence originates from a human donor with alopecia areata. Source: CD8+ T cells sorted from blood, taken at approximately week 60, from a patient treated with tofacitinib. The genes are TRBV2 and TRBJ2-3, with 7 bases identical to TRBD1. The CDR3 DNA follows: TGTGCCAGCAGTCTGGGACAGCGCCCAGATACGCAGTATTTT. It encodes CASSLGQRPDTQYF.